This T cell receptor (beta chain) stems from a study of cytomegalovirus exposure and HLA in healthy donors. There are 16 residues in the CDR3. Trimming removed 1 base from V and 0 bases from J, with 10 bases in between. Germline CDR1 and CDR2: SGHDN and FVKESK. The PCR used 60 Vbeta and 13 Jbeta primers. The protocol was immunoSEQ multiplex PCR, while the TCRdb copy is restricted to in-frame clones and leaves out a portion. Here the sample spans about 150,000 clones, approximately 79% being singletons. The TCR originated in a woman aged 50 to 60 in good health and CMV-seropositive. Sample: PBMCs. V is TRBV14 and J is TRBJ2-1; TRBD2 might be the D (6 bases). This chain's CDR3 is CASSQVFGSSYNEQFF. The DNA for the CDR3 is TGTGCCAGCAGCCAAGTCTTCGGGAGCTCCTACAATGAGCAGTTCTTC.